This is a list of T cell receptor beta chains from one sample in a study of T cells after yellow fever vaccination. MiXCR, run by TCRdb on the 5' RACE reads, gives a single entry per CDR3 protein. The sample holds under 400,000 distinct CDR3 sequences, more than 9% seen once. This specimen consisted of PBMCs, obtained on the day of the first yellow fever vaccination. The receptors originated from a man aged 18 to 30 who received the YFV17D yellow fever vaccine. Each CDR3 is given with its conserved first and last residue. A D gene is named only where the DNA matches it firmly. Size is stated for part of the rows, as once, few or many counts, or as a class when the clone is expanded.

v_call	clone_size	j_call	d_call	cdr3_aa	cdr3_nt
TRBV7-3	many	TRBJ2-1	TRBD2	CASSLGRGGYEQFF	TGTGCCAGCAGCTTAGGGCGGGGGGGCTATGAGCAGTTCTTC
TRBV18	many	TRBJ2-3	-	CASSSLTDTQYF	TGTGCCAGCTCATCTCTCACAGATACGCAGTATTTT
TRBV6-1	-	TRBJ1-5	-	CAGRREINQPQHF	TGTGCCGGGCGCCGGGAGATCAATCAGCCCCAGCATTTT
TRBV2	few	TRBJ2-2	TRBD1	CASRDREAGELFF	TGTGCCAGCAGGGACAGGGAGGCCGGGGAGCTGTTTTTT
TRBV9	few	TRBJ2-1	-	CASSVRGAPSEEQFF	TGTGCCAGCAGCGTAAGGGGGGCCCCCTCCGAGGAGCAGTTCTTC
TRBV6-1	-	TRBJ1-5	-	CASSNGAWGQPQPF	TGTGCCAGCAGCAACGGGGCCTGGGGTCAGCCCCAGCCTTTT
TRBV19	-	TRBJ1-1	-	CASSTPGWNTEAFF	TGTGCCAGTAGTACTCCAGGGTGGAACACTGAAGCTTTCTTT
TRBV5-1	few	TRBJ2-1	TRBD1	CASRGTVSNEQFF	TGCGCCAGCAGGGGGACAGTTTCCAATGAGCAGTTCTTC
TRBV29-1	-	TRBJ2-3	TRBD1	CSVETGTGTDTQYF	TGCAGCGTCGAAACCGGGACAGGCACAGATACGCAGTATTTT
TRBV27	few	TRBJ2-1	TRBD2	CASSIAGGLYNEQFF	TGTGCCAGCAGTATAGCGGGGGGGCTTTATAATGAGCAGTTCTTC
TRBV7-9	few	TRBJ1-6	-	CASRSRGSLNSPLHF	TGTGCCAGCAGATCGAGGGGGAGCCTAAATTCACCCCTCCACTTT
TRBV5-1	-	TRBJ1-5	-	CASSLAAGNQPQHF	TGCGCCAGCAGCTTGGCTGCAGGCAATCAGCCCCAGCATTTT
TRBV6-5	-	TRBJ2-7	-	CASSLNYPYEQYF	TGTGCCAGCAGTTTAAACTATCCCTACGAGCAGTACTTC
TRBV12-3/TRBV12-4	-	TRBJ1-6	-	CASSPGPTNSPLHF	TGTGCCAGCAGTCCCGGGCCAACAAATTCACCCCTCCACTTT
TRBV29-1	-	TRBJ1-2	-	CSVARQDPVDFYGYTF	TGCAGCGTTGCTCGGCAGGACCCGGTAGATTTCTATGGCTACACCTTC
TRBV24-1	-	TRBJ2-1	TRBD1	CATSAGGLSSSYNEQFF	TGTGCCACCAGTGCAGGGGGCCTATCGAGCTCCTACAATGAGCAGTTCTTC
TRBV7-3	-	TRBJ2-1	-	CASSPAGAGANNEQFF	TGTGCCAGCAGCCCAGCAGGGGCGGGGGCCAACAATGAGCAGTTCTTC
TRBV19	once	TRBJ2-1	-	CASRTRRSDNEQFF	TGTGCCAGTAGGACTAGGCGTTCCGACAATGAGCAGTTCTTC
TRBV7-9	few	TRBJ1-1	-	CASSGPGENTEAFF	TGTGCCAGCAGCGGACCAGGGGAGAACACTGAAGCTTTCTTT
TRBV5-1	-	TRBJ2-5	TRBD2	CASSMATSGAGETQYF	TGCGCCAGCAGCATGGCTACTAGCGGGGCTGGGGAGACCCAGTACTTC
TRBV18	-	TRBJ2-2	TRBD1	CASSPSGTGITGELFF	TGTGCCAGCTCACCATCCGGGACAGGGATCACCGGGGAGCTGTTTTTT
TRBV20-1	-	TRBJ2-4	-	CSARGRPADGNIQYF	TGCAGTGCTAGAGGACGGCCGGCGGATGGGAACATTCAGTACTTC
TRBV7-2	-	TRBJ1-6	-	CASSVQQGSPLHF	TGTGCCAGCAGCGTACAACAGGGTTCACCCCTCCACTTT
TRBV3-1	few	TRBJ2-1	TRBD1	CASSQGGPGQEQFF	TGTGCCAGCAGCCAAGGGGGACCGGGACAGGAGCAGTTCTTC
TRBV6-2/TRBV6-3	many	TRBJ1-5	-	CASSWTDHQPQHF	TGTGCCAGCAGTTGGACAGACCATCAGCCCCAGCATTTT
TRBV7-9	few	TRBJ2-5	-	CASIPGTQETQYF	TGTGCCAGCATCCCGGGGACTCAAGAGACCCAGTACTTC
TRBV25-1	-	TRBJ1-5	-	CASSPPPGESNQPQHF	TGTGCCAGCAGTCCCCCTCCGGGGGAGAGCAATCAGCCCCAGCATTTT
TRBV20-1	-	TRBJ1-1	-	CSARATNTEAFF	TGCAGTGCTAGAGCCACGAACACTGAAGCTTTCTTT
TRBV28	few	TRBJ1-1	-	CASARHQGNTEAFF	TGTGCCAGCGCGCGCCACCAGGGGAACACTGAAGCTTTCTTT
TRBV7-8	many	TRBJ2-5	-	CASSRERRGREETQYF	TGTGCCAGCAGCCGAGAAAGGAGGGGAAGAGAAGAGACCCAGTACTTC
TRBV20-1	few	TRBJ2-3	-	CSARDSGTQYF	TGCAGTGCTAGAGATAGCGGCACGCAGTATTTT
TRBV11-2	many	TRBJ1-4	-	CASSGRGDEKLFF	TGTGCCAGCAGCGGAAGGGGAGATGAAAAACTGTTTTTT
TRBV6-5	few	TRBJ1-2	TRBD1	CASSYSGGWDYGYTF	TGTGCCAGCAGTTATTCAGGGGGGTGGGACTATGGCTACACCTTC
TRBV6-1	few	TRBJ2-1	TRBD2	CASSRIAGSGGEQFF	TGTGCCAGCAGTCGTATAGCGGGTTCTGGCGGTGAGCAGTTCTTC
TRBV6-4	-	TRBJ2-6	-	CASSDSDNSGANVLTF	TGTGCCAGCAGTGACTCGGACAACTCTGGGGCCAACGTCCTGACTTTC
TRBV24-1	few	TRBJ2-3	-	CATSAETESTNTQYF	TGTGCCACCAGTGCGGAGACTGAATCTACAAATACGCAGTATTTT
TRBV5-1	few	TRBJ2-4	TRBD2	CASSAILAGGPDGAKNIQYF	TGCGCCAGCAGCGCAATCCTAGCGGGGGGGCCGGATGGGGCCAAAAACATTCAGTACTTC
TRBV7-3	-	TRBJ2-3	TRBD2	CASSLTGGFGDTQYF	TGTGCCAGCAGCTTAACGGGGGGGTTCGGAGATACGCAGTATTTT